This T cell receptor beta chain emerged from a study of T cell changes during pregnancy in multiple sclerosis. Looked up from germline, CDR1 is SGHKS and CDR2 is YYEKEE (reference sequence). CDR3 length equals 13 residues. The V end was cut by 5 bases, the J end by 1 base, with 10 bases between. Profiling relied on immunoSEQ multiplex PCR, and the TCRdb table lists in-frame clones only, not all of them. The table lists tens of thousands of clones, around 94% of them singletons. This sequence joins TRBV5-5 and TRBJ2-7, with D perhaps matching TRBD1 (6 bases). The source of this sequence is a female donor with multiple sclerosis, enrolled in a pregnancy study. Material: CD8+ T cells from peripheral blood mononuclear cells, obtained before pregnancy. CDR3 DNA: TGTGCCAGCAGTCTACAGGGATCCTACGAGCAGTACTTC. Its translation: CASSLQGSYEQYF. Complete variable domain (other parts from reference TRBV5-5 and TRBJ2-7): DAGVTQSPTHLIKTRGQQVTLRCSPISGHKSVSWYQQVLGQGPQFIFQYYEKEERGRGNFPDRFSARQFPNYSSELNVNALLLGDSALYLCASSLQGSYEQYFGPGTRLTVT.